Reported below is one TCR beta chain. Trimming at V came to 2 bases and at J to 6 bases, leaving 7 bases not matched to a gene. The CDR3 length is 15 residues. The germline V gene encodes CDR1 MNHNS and CDR2 SASEGT. This entry is derived from a study of control samples from healthy donors and cancer patients. The protocol was immunoSEQ multiplex PCR, while the TCRdb copy is restricted to in-frame clones and leaves out a portion. The sample comprises roughly 130,000 clones, about 95% of which are singletons, and about 3.5% rests with the top ten. The sequence came from a man aged 25-45 years in good health. The V and J genes are TRBV6-1 and TRBJ2-7, with 10 bases fitting TRBD2. Material for sequencing was blood. CDR3 protein: CASSELAGAGAEQYF. DNA for the CDR3: TGTGCCAGCAGTGAACTAGCGGGGGCGGGGGCCGAGCAGTACTTC.